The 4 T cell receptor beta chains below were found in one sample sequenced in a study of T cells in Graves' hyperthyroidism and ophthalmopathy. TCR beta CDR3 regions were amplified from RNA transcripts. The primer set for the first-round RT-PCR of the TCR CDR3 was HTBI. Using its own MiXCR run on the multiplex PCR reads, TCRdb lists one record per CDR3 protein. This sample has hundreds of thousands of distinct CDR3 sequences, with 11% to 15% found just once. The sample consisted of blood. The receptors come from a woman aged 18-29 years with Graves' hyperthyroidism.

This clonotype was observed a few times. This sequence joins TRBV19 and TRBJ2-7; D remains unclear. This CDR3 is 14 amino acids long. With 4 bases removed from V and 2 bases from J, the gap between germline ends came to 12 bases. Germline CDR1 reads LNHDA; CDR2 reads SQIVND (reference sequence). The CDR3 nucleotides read TGTGCCAGTAGTAAATCCAGTTGGGCCTACGAGCAGTACTTC. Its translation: CASSKSSWAYEQYF.

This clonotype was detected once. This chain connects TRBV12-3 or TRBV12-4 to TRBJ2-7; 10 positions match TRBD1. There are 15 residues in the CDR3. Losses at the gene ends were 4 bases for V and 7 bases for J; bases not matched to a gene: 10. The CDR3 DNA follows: TGTGCCAGCAGTTCCCGGGACAGGGGCGAGGGGGAGCAGTACTTC. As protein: CASSSRDRGEGEQYF.

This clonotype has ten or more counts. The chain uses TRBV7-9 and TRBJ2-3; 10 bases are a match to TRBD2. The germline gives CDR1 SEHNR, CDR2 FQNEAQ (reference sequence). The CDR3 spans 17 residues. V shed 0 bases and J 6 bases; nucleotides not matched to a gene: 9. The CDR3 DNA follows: TGTGCCAGCAGCTTAGCGTTAACTAGCGGGGCAGTGGATACGCAGTATTTT. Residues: CASSLALTSGAVDTQYF.

CDR3 sequence (DNA): TGTGCCAGCAGCCCCGGGACTAGCGGGACCCGCGGTGAGCAGTTCTTC. Translating gives CASSPGTSGTRGEQFF. The chain recombines TRBV9 with TRBJ2-1; 13 positions agree with TRBD2. Germline CDR1 is SGDLS and CDR2 is YYNGEE. Trimming removed 4 bases from V and 9 bases from J; junction bases left unmatched: 10. The CDR3 is made up of 16 amino acids. Complete variable domain (other parts from reference TRBV9 and TRBJ2-1): DSGVTQTPKHLITATGQRVTLRCSPRSGDLSVYWYQQSLDQGLQFLIQYYNGEERAKGNILERFSAQQFPDLHSELNLSSLELGDSALYFCASSPGTSGTRGEQFFGPGTRLTVL.